This T cell receptor beta chain was captured by sequencing in a study of blood T cell repertoires in COVID-19 (dated by TCRdb to 2018 to 2021). Broadly, across the study: Samples from collaborators originated in the United States, Italy and Spain and spanned both the acute and convalescent phases of COVID-19. The material from the prospective study consisted of cDNA or gDNA derived from T cells, B-cell-depleted T cells, or PBMCs. The dataset comprised deeply sampled blood TCRbeta repertoires from subjects exposed to, actively infected with, or recovered from COVID-19. The repertoires were released in a freely available public database intended as a resource for research on the immune response to SARS-CoV-2. The samples were drawn from two sources: the first 160 participants of the ongoing ImmuneRACE study, and 1,200 or so subjects contributed by 6 global collaborators. A de-identified subject ID, COVID-19 status, age in years and sex were almost always included in the sample metadata. Where available, HLA class I and class II types were taken from metadata supplied by the sample provider and were not determined by assay-based typing. The study at large found these results: Clinical and demographic metadata were provided uncurated, with the amount varying by source and participant.

Each collaborating institution followed its own protocols to collect whole blood in K2EDTA tubes. Collaborator samples were shipped for TCRbeta analysis as frozen whole blood, isolated PBMCs, or DNA extracted from either sample type. V drops 3 bases and J drops 4 bases, leaving 6 bases in between. The CDR3 holds 11 amino acids from the cysteine to the phenylalanine. Of all the DNA, just the CDR3 is kept, 33 bases in frame from base 1. The germline V gene (reference sequence) gives CDR1 as GTSNPN and CDR2 as SVGIG. Note on this clone: Its antigen has not been determined. Base qualities were left out, and no much larger clone turns up one base away.

TCRbeta CDR3 regions were amplified from genomic DNA using the immunoSEQ Assay, a bias-controlled multiplex PCR. On the study's bioinformatics: The number of nucleated cells in each sample was estimated from the amplification of reference gene primers within the assay. To quantify the absolute abundance of each unique TCRbeta CDR3 rearrangement, sequence reads were collapsed and filtered. For each sample, productive Simpson clonality was calculated as the square root of Simpson's diversity index over productive rearrangements. In its TCRdb copy, this immuneACCESS table keeps in-frame sequences only and misses some clones. Where compared with another copy, unresolved V genes explain less than half of these, and the others have no known cause. D and trimming were read from the DNA, whereas the V and J calls and clone size are those reported in that table. The sample table holds approximately 220,000 clones, of which around 82% were seen once. The ten largest account for about 8.9% of the sample.

The rearranged segments are TRBV30 and TRBJ1-1, with no D gene named confidently. This clonotype originated in a woman aged 45-65 years with acute or convalescent COVID-19. Sequencing input: peripheral blood. The CDR3 has the sequence CAWRRGTEAFF. At the DNA level, the sequence is TGTGCCTGGAGACGCGGCACTGAAGCTTTCTTT.